The rows below give T cell receptor beta chains drawn from one sample of a study of shared clonotypes between healthy human individuals. Using immunoSEQ multiplex PCR, the repertoire was profiled, and TCRdb retains in-frame clones only, with some absent. The data show hundreds of thousands of clones, with 70% to 80% seen just once and around 14% held by the top ten. The sample taken for sequencing was PBMCs. Source of these receptors: a woman in her 40s in good health. Some clones in this sample may be carry-over from other donors' samples. The CDR3 runs from the conserved cysteine through the conserved F or W. The D gene is left open where the match is weak. Clone size is shown for a subset of rows, as once, few, many or a class of expanded clone.

J: TRBJ2-3
V: TRBV27
size: -
D: TRBD1
CDR3: CASSWTGTSTDTQYF
DNA: TGTGCCAGCAGTTGGACAGGGACTAGCACAGATACGCAGTATTTT

J: TRBJ2-1
V: TRBV11-3
size: -
D: TRBD2
CDR3: CASSSPSGNEQFF
DNA: TGTGCCAGCAGCTCCCCTAGCGGTAATGAGCAGTTCTTC

J: TRBJ2-7
V: TRBV7-9
size: -
D: -
CDR3: CASSFVVDSSYEQYF
DNA: TGTGCCAGCAGCTTTGTCGTGGACAGTTCCTACGAGCAGTACTTC

J: TRBJ2-5
V: TRBV21-1
size: -
D: -
CDR3: CASSEQGLETQYF
DNA: TGTGCCAGCAGCGAACAGGGTCTAGAGACCCAGTACTTC

J: TRBJ2-3
V: TRBV9
size: -
D: -
CDR3: CASSVSSTDTQYF
DNA: TGTGCCAGCAGCGTATCTAGTACAGATACGCAGTATTTT

J: TRBJ2-3
V: TRBV5-4
size: -
D: TRBD2
CDR3: CASSFKLAGTTDTQYF
DNA: TGTGCCAGCAGCTTCAAGTTAGCGGGAACCACAGATACGCAGTATTTT

J: TRBJ1-1
V: TRBV7-8
size: few
D: -
CDR3: CASSPSWGMDTEAFF
DNA: TGTGCCAGCAGCCCAAGCTGGGGTATGGACACTGAAGCTTTCTTT

J: TRBJ2-7
V: TRBV7-9
size: -
D: -
CDR3: CASSSAPGFYEQYF
DNA: TGTGCCAGCAGCTCCGCCCCGGGATTCTACGAGCAGTACTTC

J: TRBJ2-3
V: TRBV6-5
size: -
D: -
CDR3: CASSYSGSHTDTQYF
DNA: TGTGCCAGCAGTTACTCCGGGAGCCACACAGATACGCAGTATTTT

J: TRBJ1-2
V: TRBV28
size: few
D: TRBD1
CDR3: CASREDRAGYTF
DNA: TGTGCCAGCAGAGAGGACAGGGCTGGCTACACCTTC

J: TRBJ1-6
V: TRBV7-2
size: -
D: -
CDR3: CASSLALTGDSPLHF
DNA: TGTGCCAGCAGCTTAGCCCTAACAGGCGACTCACCCCTCCACTTT

J: TRBJ1-4
V: TRBV6-1
size: once
D: -
CDR3: CASSPRNEKLFF
DNA: TGTGCCAGCAGTCCGCGGAATGAAAAACTGTTTTTT

J: TRBJ1-5
V: TRBV5-1
size: -
D: -
CDR3: CASSSNQPQHF
DNA: TGCGCCAGCAGCTCGAATCAGCCCCAGCATTTT

J: TRBJ2-7
V: TRBV7-8
size: -
D: -
CDR3: CASSLVVAYEQYF
DNA: TGTGCCAGCAGCTTAGTGGTAGCCTACGAGCAGTACTTC

J: TRBJ2-5
V: TRBV9
size: -
D: TRBD2
CDR3: CASSVLGGGPETQYF
DNA: TGTGCCAGCAGCGTTTTGGGGGGAGGGCCTGAGACCCAGTACTTC

J: TRBJ2-7
V: TRBV5-1
size: -
D: -
CDR3: CASTKDGNSYEQYF
DNA: TGCGCCAGCACTAAAGACGGAAACTCCTACGAGCAGTACTTC

J: TRBJ2-5
V: TRBV5-5
size: -
D: -
CDR3: CASSLVPGDGGQETQYF
DNA: TGTGCCAGCAGCTTGGTACCCGGGGACGGGGGCCAAGAGACCCAGTACTTC

J: TRBJ1-1
V: TRBV6-5
size: -
D: TRBD1
CDR3: CASSPDRGLTEAFF
DNA: TGTGCCAGCAGTCCCGACAGGGGTCTCACTGAAGCTTTCTTT

J: TRBJ2-1
V: TRBV15
size: -
D: TRBD2
CDR3: CATSQRQTSSGSSYNEQFF
DNA: TGTGCCACCAGCCAACGCCAAACCTCAAGCGGGAGCTCCTACAATGAGCAGTTCTTC

J: TRBJ2-5
V: TRBV7-9
size: many
D: -
CDR3: CASRFSSRETQYF
DNA: TGTGCCAGCAGGTTCAGTAGTAGGGAGACCCAGTACTTC

J: TRBJ2-1
V: TRBV6-6
size: -
D: TRBD2
CDR3: CASRLGGTSLSEQFF
DNA: TGTGCCAGCAGGCTAGGGGGGACTAGCCTTTCGGAGCAGTTCTTC

J: TRBJ2-7
V: TRBV7-3
size: -
D: TRBD2
CDR3: CASSPSGTKGEQYF
DNA: TGTGCCAGCAGCCCTAGCGGGACGAAAGGCGAGCAGTACTTC

J: TRBJ2-7
V: TRBV6-5
size: -
D: TRBD1
CDR3: CASSPGQDYEQYF
DNA: TGTGCCAGCAGTCCCGGACAGGACTACGAGCAGTACTTC

J: TRBJ2-7
V: TRBV11-2
size: -
D: -
CDR3: CASTKGRGDREHEQYF
DNA: TGTGCCAGCACCAAGGGGCGGGGGGACAGGGAACACGAGCAGTACTTC

J: TRBJ2-5
V: TRBV5-4
size: -
D: -
CDR3: CASSFQETQYF
DNA: TGTGCCAGCAGCTTTCAAGAGACCCAGTACTTC

J: TRBJ2-4
V: TRBV5-3
size: -
D: TRBD2
CDR3: CARSPLTSGKNIQYF
DNA: TGTGCCAGAAGTCCCCTGACTAGCGGGAAAAACATTCAGTACTTC

J: TRBJ2-7
V: TRBV5-1
size: once
D: -
CDR3: CASSLGPSPSYEQYF
DNA: TGCGCCAGCAGCTTGGGCCCTTCCCCCTCCTACGAGCAGTACTTC

J: TRBJ2-7
V: TRBV5-1
size: -
D: -
CDR3: CASSSGITYEQYF
DNA: TGCGCCAGCAGCAGCGGCATAACCTACGAGCAGTACTTC

J: TRBJ2-3
V: TRBV7-7
size: -
D: TRBD1
CDR3: CASSSTTGADTQYF
DNA: TGTGCTAGCAGTTCCACCACAGGGGCAGATACGCAGTATTTT

J: TRBJ1-2
V: TRBV4-2
size: -
D: TRBD1
CDR3: CASSQDPTGANYGYTF
DNA: TGTGCCAGCAGCCAAGATCCTACAGGGGCTAACTATGGCTACACCTTC

J: TRBJ2-3
V: TRBV7-3
size: -
D: -
CDR3: CASSPRAGATDTQYF
DNA: TGTGCCAGCAGCCCACGGGCCGGGGCCACAGATACGCAGTATTTT

J: TRBJ2-5
V: TRBV9
size: -
D: -
CDR3: CASSVDGGFQETQYF
DNA: TGTGCCAGCAGCGTAGATGGCGGCTTTCAAGAGACCCAGTACTTC

J: TRBJ1-6
V: TRBV28
size: -
D: -
CDR3: CASSLWERGGNSPLHF
DNA: TGTGCCAGCAGTTTATGGGAACGAGGGGGTAATTCACCCCTCCACTTT

J: TRBJ1-2
V: TRBV5-4
size: -
D: -
CDR3: CASTLEPGYGYTF
DNA: TGTGCCAGCACCCTAGAACCGGGCTATGGCTACACCTTC

J: TRBJ2-2
V: TRBV7-2
size: once
D: -
CDR3: CASSIYRVTGELFF
DNA: TGTGCCAGCTCCATCTATAGGGTCACCGGGGAGCTGTTTTTT

J: TRBJ1-5
V: TRBV4-3
size: -
D: TRBD1
CDR3: CASSPWWGQGFFQPQHF
DNA: TGCGCCAGCAGCCCCTGGTGGGGACAGGGATTCTTTCAGCCCCAGCATTTT

J: TRBJ1-4
V: TRBV7-9
size: few
D: -
CDR3: CASSLEGEKLFF
DNA: TGTGCCAGCTCGCTGGAGGGTGAAAAACTGTTTTTT

J: TRBJ2-3
V: TRBV18
size: -
D: TRBD2
CDR3: CASRPSGRETDTQYF
DNA: TGTGCCAGCCGGCCTAGCGGGAGGGAAACAGATACGCAGTATTTT

J: TRBJ1-5
V: TRBV19
size: few
D: -
CDR3: CASSIRGGNQPQHF
DNA: TGTGCCAGTAGTATTCGGGGTGGCAATCAGCCCCAGCATTTT

J: TRBJ2-1
V: TRBV5-1
size: -
D: -
CDR3: CASRRGPLNEQFF
DNA: TGCGCCAGCAGGCGGGGACCTCTCAATGAGCAGTTCTTC

J: TRBJ2-2
V: TRBV5-4
size: -
D: TRBD2
CDR3: CASSLGPSGRVNTGELFF
DNA: TGTGCCAGCAGCCTGGGGCCTAGCGGGAGGGTAAACACCGGGGAGCTGTTTTTT

J: TRBJ1-2
V: TRBV5-6
size: -
D: -
CDR3: CASSLWTDKTF
DNA: TGTGCCAGCAGCCTCTGGACGGACAAAACCTTC

J: TRBJ2-2
V: TRBV18
size: few
D: -
CDR3: CASSQRGGELFF
DNA: TGTGCCAGCTCACAAAGAGGCGGGGAGCTGTTTTTT

J: TRBJ2-5
V: TRBV7-7
size: -
D: -
CDR3: CASSFQTQETQYF
DNA: TGTGCCAGCAGCTTTCAAACACAAGAGACCCAGTACTTC

J: TRBJ2-7
V: TRBV4-3
size: once
D: -
CDR3: CASSQDRTYEQYF
DNA: TGCGCCAGCAGCCAAGATCGGACCTACGAGCAGTACTTC

J: TRBJ2-3
V: TRBV18
size: -
D: -
CDR3: CASSLAEENTDTQYF
DNA: TGTGCCAGCTCACTAGCGGAGGAAAACACAGATACGCAGTATTTT

J: TRBJ2-7
V: TRBV10-3
size: -
D: TRBD2
CDR3: CAISDISGRGSYEQYF
DNA: TGTGCCATCAGTGACATAAGCGGGAGGGGCTCCTACGAGCAGTACTTC

J: TRBJ2-4
V: TRBV6-1
size: -
D: -
CDR3: CASSEAADSQNIQYF
DNA: TGTGCCAGCAGTGAAGCGGCGGACAGCCAAAACATTCAGTACTTC

J: TRBJ2-3
V: TRBV9
size: -
D: -
CDR3: CASSVVSSDTQYF
DNA: TGTGCCAGCAGCGTAGTTAGCTCCGATACGCAGTATTTT

J: TRBJ1-6
V: TRBV5-5
size: many
D: TRBD1
CDR3: CASSPGQGADSPLHF
DNA: TGTGCCAGCAGCCCCGGGCAGGGGGCGGATTCACCCCTCCACTTT

J: TRBJ2-1
V: TRBV6-4
size: -
D: TRBD2
CDR3: CASSQTSGRVHEQFF
DNA: TGTGCCAGCAGTCAGACTAGCGGGAGGGTCCATGAGCAGTTCTTC

J: TRBJ1-1
V: TRBV2
size: -
D: -
CDR3: CASSPRTAFEAFF
DNA: TGTGCCAGCAGTCCCCGGACAGCTTTTGAAGCTTTCTTT

J: TRBJ2-1
V: TRBV7-3
size: -
D: -
CDR3: CASSLSPVNNEQFF
DNA: TGTGCCAGCAGCTTAAGCCCGGTCAACAATGAGCAGTTCTTC

J: TRBJ2-7
V: TRBV19
size: -
D: -
CDR3: CASSIVVSSYEQYF
DNA: TGTGCCAGTAGTATTGTGGTTTCCTCCTACGAGCAGTACTTC

J: TRBJ2-3
V: TRBV5-3
size: -
D: -
CDR3: CARSSTNYRADTQYF
DNA: TGTGCCAGAAGCTCGACTAATTATCGGGCAGATACGCAGTATTTT

J: TRBJ2-5
V: TRBV13
size: once
D: TRBD1
CDR3: CASSARDRGLETQYF
DNA: TGTGCCAGCAGCGCGCGGGACAGGGGGTTGGAGACCCAGTACTTC